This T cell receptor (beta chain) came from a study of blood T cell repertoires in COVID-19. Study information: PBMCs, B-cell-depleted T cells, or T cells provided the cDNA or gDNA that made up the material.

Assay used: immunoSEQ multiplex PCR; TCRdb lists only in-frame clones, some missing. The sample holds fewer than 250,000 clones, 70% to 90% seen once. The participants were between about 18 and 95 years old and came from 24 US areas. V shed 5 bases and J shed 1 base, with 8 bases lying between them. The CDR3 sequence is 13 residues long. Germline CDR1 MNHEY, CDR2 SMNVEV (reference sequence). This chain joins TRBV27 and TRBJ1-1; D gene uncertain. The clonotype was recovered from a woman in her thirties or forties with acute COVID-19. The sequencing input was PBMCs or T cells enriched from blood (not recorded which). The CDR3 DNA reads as TGTGCCAGCAGTCTGCAGGCGAACACTGAAGCTTTCTTT. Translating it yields CASSLQANTEAFF.